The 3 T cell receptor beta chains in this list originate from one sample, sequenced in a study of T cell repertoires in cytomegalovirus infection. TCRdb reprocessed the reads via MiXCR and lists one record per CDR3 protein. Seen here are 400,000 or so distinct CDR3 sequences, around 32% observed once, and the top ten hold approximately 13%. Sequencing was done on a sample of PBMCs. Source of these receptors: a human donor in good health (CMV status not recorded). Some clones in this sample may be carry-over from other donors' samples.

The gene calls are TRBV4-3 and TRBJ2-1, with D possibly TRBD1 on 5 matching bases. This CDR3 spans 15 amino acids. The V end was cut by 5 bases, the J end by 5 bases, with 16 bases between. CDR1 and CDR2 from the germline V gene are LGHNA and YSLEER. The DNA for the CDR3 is TGCGCCAGCAGCTATGGACATGTCCGCGACAATGAGCAGTTCTTC. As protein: CASSYGHVRDNEQFF.

The CDR3 region has the DNA TGTGCCAGCAGGTCCCCCACGGTAGCGGGGTGGAACACCGGGGAGCTGTTTTTT. Its translation is CASRSPTVAGWNTGELFF. The genes are TRBV7-9 and TRBJ2-2; 8 nucleotides align to TRBD2. Germline V gene data show CDR1 as SEHNR and CDR2 as FQNEAQ (reference sequence). The J segment lost 1 base and the V segment lost 6 bases, leaving 13 bases of the junction unmatched. This CDR3 has 18 amino acids.

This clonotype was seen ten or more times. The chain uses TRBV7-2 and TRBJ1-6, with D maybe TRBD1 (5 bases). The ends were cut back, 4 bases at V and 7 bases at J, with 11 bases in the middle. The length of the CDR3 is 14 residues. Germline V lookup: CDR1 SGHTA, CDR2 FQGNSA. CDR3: CASSWGPNNSPLHF. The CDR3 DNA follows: TGTGCCAGCAGCTGGGGACCGAACAATTCACCCCTCCACTTT.